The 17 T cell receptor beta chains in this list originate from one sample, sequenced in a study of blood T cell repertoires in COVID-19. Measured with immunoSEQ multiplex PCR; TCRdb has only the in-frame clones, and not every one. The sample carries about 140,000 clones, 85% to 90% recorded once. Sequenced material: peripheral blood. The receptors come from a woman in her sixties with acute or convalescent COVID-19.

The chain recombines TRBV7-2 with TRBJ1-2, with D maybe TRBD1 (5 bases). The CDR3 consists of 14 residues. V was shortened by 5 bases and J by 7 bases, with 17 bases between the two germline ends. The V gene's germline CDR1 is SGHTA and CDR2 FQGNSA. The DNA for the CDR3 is TGTGCCAGCAGCGACCGACAGCAATCGGGTGGCTACACCTTC. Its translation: CASSDRQQSGGYTF.

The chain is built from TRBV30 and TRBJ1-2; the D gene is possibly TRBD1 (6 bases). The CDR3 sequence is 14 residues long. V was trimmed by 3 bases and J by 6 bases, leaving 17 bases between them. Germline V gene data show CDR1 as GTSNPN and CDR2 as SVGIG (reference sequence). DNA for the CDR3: TGTGCCTGGAGCACCCTAGGGGGAATCAATGGCTACACCTTC. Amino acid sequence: CAWSTLGGINGYTF.

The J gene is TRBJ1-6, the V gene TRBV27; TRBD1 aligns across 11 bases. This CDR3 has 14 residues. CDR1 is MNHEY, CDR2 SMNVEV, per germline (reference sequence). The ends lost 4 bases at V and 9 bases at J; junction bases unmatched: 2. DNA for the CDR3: TGTGCCAGCAGTTCCGGACAGGGGGCTTCACCCCTCCACTTT. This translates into CASSSGQGASPLHF.

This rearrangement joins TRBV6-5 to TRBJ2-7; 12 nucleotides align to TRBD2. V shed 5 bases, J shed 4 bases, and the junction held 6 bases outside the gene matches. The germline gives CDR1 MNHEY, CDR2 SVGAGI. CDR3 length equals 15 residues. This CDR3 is CASSPIGLAGYEQYF. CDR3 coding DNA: TGTGCCAGCAGTCCAATCGGACTAGCGGGGTACGAGCAGTACTTC.

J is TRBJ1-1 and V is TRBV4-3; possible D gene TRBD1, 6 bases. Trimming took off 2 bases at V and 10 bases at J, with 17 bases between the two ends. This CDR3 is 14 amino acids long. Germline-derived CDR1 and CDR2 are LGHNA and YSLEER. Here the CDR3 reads CASSQTTGQWLAFF. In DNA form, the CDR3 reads TGCGCCAGCAGCCAAACCACGGGACAATGGTTAGCTTTCTTT.

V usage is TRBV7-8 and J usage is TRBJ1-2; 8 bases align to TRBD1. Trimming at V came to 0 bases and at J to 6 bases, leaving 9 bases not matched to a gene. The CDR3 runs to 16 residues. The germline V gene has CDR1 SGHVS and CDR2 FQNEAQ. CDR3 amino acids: CASSLAGSQGANGYTF. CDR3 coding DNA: TGTGCCAGCAGCTTAGCAGGGAGTCAGGGGGCAAATGGCTACACCTTC.

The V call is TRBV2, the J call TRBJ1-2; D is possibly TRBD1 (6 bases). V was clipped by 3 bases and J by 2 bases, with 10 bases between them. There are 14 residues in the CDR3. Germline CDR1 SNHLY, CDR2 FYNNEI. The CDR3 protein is CASSEYRVNYGYTF. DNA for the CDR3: TGTGCCAGCAGTGAGTACAGGGTCAACTATGGCTACACCTTC. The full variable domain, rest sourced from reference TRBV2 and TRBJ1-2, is EPEVTQTPSHQVTQMGQEVILRCVPISNHLYFYWYRQILGQKVEFLVSFYNNEISEKSEIFDDQFSVERPDGSNFTLKIRSTKLEDSAMYFCASSEYRVNYGYTFGSGTRLTVV.

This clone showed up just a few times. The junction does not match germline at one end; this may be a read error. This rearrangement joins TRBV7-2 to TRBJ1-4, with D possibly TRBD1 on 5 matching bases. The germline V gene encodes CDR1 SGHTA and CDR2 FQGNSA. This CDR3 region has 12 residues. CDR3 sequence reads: CASSGDRGSYHF. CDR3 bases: TGTGCCAGCAGCGGGGACCGGGGGAGCTACCACTTC. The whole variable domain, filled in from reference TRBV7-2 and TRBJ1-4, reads GAGVSQSPSNKVTEKGKDVELRCDPISGHTALYWYRQSLGQGLEFLIYFQGNSAPDKSGLPSDRFSAERTGGSVSTLTIQRTQQEDSAVYLCASSGDRGSYHFGSGTQLSVL.

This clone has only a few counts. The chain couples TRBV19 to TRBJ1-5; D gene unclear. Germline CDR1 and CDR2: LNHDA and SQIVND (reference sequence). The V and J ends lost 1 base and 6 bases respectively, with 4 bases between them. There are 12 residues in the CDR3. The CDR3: CASSIGAQPQHF. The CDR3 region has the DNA TGTGCCAGTAGTATAGGGGCTCAGCCCCAGCATTTT. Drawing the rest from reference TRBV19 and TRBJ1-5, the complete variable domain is DGGITQSPKYLFRKEGQNVTLSCEQNLNHDAMYWYRQDPGQGLRLIYYSQIVNDFQKGDIAEGYSVSREKKESFPLTVTSAQKNPTAFYLCASSIGAQPQHFGDGTRLSIL.

The CDR3 spells CAWSVGLGKSGYNSPLHF. The CDR3, as DNA: TGTGCCTGGAGTGTGGGTCTAGGGAAAAGCGGCTATAATTCACCCCTCCACTTT. The chain recombines TRBV30 with TRBJ1-6; D unresolved. Germline CDR1 reads GTSNPN; CDR2 reads SVGIG (reference sequence). The V gene lost 0 bases and the J gene lost 3 bases, with 18 bases spanning the gap. The CDR3 has 18 amino acids.

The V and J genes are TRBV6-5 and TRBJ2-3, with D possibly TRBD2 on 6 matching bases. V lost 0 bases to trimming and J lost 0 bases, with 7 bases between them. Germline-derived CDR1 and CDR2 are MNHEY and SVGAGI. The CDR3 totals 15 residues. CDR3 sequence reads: CASSYSGTSTDTQYF. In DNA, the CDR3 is TGTGCCAGCAGTTACTCGGGGACTAGCACAGATACGCAGTATTTT.

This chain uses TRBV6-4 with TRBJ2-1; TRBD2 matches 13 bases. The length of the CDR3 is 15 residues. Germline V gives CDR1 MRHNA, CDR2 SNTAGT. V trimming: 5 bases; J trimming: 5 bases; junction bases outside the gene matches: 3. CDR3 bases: TGTGCCAGCAGTAGGGGACTAGCGGGGAACAATGAGCAGTTCTTC. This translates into CASSRGLAGNNEQFF.

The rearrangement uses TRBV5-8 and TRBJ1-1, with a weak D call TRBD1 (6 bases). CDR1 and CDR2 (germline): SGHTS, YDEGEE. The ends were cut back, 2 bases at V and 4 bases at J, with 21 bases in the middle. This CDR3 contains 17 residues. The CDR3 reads CASSFHFQQGITTEAFF. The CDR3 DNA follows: TGTGCCAGCAGCTTCCACTTTCAACAGGGAATTACCACTGAAGCTTTCTTT.

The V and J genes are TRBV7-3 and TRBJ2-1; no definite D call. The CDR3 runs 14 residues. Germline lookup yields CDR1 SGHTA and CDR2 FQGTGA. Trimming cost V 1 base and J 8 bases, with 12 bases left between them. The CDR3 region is CASSLSGSVHEQFF. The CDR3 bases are TGTGCCAGCAGCTTAAGCGGCTCGGTGCATGAGCAGTTCTTC.

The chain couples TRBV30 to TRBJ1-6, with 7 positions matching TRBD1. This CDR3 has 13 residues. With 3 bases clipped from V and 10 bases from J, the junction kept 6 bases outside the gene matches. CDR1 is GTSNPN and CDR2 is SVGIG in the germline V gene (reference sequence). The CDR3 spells CAWSGQVYSPLHF. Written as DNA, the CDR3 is TGTGCCTGGAGCGGACAGGTTTACTCACCCCTCCACTTT.

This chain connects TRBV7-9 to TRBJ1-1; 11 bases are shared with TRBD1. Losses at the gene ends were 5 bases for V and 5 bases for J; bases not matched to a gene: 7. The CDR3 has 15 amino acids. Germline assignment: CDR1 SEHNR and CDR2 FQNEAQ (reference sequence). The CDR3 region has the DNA TGTGCCAGCAGCCGGACCGGACAGGGGGCAACTGAAGCTTTCTTT. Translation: CASSRTGQGATEAFF.

In DNA, the CDR3 is TGTGCCAGCAGCAGCGCAGGGGGTGGCAATCAGCCCCAGCATTTT. Protein sequence: CASSSAGGGNQPQHF. This rearrangement joins TRBV7-2 to TRBJ1-5, with 7 bases aligning to TRBD1. With V trimmed by 5 bases and J by 2 bases, 6 bases remained unmatched. In germline, CDR1 is SGHTA, CDR2 FQGNSA. The CDR3 covers 15 residues.